The entry that follows covers one T cell receptor (beta chain) sequence. The sample belongs to a study of blood T cell repertoires in COVID-19. This table comes from immunoSEQ multiplex PCR, and its TCRdb copy is limited to in-frame clones, with some not included. The data show over 100,000 clones, 70% to 90% seen once. Trimming took 0 bases from V and 5 from J, leaving 16 bases between them. Germline V gives CDR1 LGHNT, CDR2 FRNRAP. The CDR3 loop spans 16 amino acids. J is TRBJ1-1 and V is TRBV12-5; tentative D call: TRBD1 (5 bases). Sequenced input: peripheral blood. This sequence originates from a man in his forties or fifties with acute or convalescent COVID-19. The CDR3 DNA reads TGTGCTAGTGGTTTGGTACAGGTGACGCGTGGGACTGAAGCTTTCTTT. Translated: CASGLVQVTRGTEAFF. The full variable domain, with the rest looked up from reference TRBV12-5 and TRBJ1-1, is DARVTQTPRHKVTEMGQEVTMRCQPILGHNTVFWYRQTMMQGLELLAYFRNRAPLDDSGMPKDRFSAEMPDATLATLKIQPSEPRDSAVYFCASGLVQVTRGTEAFFGQGTRLTVV.